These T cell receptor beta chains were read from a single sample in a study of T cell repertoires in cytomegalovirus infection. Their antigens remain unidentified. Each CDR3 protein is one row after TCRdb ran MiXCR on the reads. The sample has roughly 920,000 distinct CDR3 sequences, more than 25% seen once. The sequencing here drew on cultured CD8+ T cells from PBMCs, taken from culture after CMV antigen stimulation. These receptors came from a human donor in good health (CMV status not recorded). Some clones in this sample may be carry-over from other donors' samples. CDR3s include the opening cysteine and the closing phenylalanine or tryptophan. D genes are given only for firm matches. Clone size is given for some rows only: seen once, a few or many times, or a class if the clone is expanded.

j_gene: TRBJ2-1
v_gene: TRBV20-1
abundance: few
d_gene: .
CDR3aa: CSARDPEGGRPYNEQFF
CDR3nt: TGCAGTGCTAGAGACCCGGAGGGGGGAAGACCTTACAATGAGCAGTTCTTC

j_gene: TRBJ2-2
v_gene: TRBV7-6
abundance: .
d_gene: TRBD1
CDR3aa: CASSFSDRELNTGELFF
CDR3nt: TGTGCCAGCAGCTTTTCAGACAGGGAACTTAACACCGGGGAGCTGTTTTTT

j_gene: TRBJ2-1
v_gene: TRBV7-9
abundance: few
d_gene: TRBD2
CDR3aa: CASSLPLAGASYNEQFF
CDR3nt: TGTGCCAGCAGCTTACCGCTAGCGGGGGCCTCCTACAATGAGCAGTTCTTC

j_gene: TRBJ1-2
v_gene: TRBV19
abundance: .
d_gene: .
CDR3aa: CASSPRTLGNYGYTF
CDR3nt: TGTGCCAGTAGCCCCCGGACTTTGGGAAACTATGGCTACACCTTC

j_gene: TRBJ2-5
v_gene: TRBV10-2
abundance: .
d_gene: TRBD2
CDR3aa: CASKDSGGLQETQYF
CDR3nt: TGCGCCAGCAAAGATAGCGGGGGACTCCAAGAGACCCAGTACTTC

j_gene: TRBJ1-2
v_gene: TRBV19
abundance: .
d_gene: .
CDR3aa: CASSIIGRDGYTF
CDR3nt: TGTGCCAGTAGTATAATCGGTCGTGATGGCTACACCTTC

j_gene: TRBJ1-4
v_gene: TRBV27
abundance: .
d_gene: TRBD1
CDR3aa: CASSPWTGRGEKLFF
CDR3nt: TGTGCCAGCAGTCCGTGGACAGGGAGGGGTGAAAAACTGTTTTTT

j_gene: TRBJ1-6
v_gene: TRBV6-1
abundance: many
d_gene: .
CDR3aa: CASALGSSYNSPLHF
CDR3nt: TGTGCCAGCGCCCTTGGGAGCTCCTATAATTCACCCCTCCACTTT

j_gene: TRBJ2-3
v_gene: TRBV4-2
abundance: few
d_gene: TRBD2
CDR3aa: CASSQDKGGEGDTQYF
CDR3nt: TGTGCCAGCAGCCAAGATAAGGGCGGGGAGGGGGATACGCAGTATTTT

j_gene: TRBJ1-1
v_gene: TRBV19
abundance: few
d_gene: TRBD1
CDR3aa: CASSFPLQGTNTEAFF
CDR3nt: TGTGCCAGTAGTTTCCCCTTACAGGGGACGAACACTGAAGCTTTCTTT

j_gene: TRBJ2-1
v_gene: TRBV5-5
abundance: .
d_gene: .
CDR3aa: CASSFIQGYNEQFF
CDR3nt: TGTGCCAGCAGCTTCATTCAGGGCTACAATGAGCAGTTCTTC

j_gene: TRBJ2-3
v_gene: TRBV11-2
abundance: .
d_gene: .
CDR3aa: CASSLGQFGSDTQYF
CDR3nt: TGTGCCAGCAGCTTAGGACAGTTTGGGTCAGATACGCAGTATTTT

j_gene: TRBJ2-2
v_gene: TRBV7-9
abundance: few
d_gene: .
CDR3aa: CASSEGGARWNTGELFF
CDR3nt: TGTGCCAGCAGTGAGGGAGGAGCCAGGTGGAACACCGGGGAGCTGTTTTTT

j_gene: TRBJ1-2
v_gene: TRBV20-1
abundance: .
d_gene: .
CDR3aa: CSARDGAFIPGDGYTF
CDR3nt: TGCAGTGCTAGAGATGGAGCCTTCATCCCCGGGGATGGCTACACCTTC

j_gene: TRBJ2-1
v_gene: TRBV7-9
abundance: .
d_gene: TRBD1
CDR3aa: CVSSLERGGVEQFF
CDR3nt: TGTGTCAGCAGCTTAGAAAGAGGGGGCGTTGAGCAGTTCTTC

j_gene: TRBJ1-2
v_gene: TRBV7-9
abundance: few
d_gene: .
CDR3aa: CASSSGQGYTF
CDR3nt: TGTGCCAGCAGCTCCGGACAAGGCTACACCTTC

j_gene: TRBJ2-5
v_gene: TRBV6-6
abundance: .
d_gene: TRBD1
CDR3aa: CASSSTRTGVETQYF
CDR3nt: TGTGCCAGCAGTTCCACCCGGACAGGGGTGGAGACCCAGTACTTC

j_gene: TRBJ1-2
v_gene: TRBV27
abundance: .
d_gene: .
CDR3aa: CASKRGRYNGYTF
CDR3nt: TGTGCCAGCAAGCGGGGGAGGTATAATGGCTACACCTTC

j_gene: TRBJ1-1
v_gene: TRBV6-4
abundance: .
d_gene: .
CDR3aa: CASRIRVNTEAFF
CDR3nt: TGTGCCAGCAGAATCAGGGTGAACACTGAAGCTTTCTTT

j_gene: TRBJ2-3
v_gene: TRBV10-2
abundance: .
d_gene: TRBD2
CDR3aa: CASSEPKRGVLPDTQYF
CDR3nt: TGCGCCAGCAGTGAGCCCAAGCGGGGGGTGCTCCCAGATACGCAGTATTTT

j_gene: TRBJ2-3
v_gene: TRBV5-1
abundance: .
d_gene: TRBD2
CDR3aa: CASSATTREVIGDTQYF
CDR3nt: TGCGCCAGCAGCGCAACGACCCGGGAGGTGATTGGGGATACGCAGTATTTT

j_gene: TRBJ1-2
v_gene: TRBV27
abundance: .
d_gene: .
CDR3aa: CASSLSVQFHGYTF
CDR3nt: TGTGCCAGCAGTTTATCAGTACAGTTTCATGGCTACACCTTC

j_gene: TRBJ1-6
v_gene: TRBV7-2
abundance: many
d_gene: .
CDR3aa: CASSLGSWPVYNSPLHF
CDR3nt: TGTGCCAGCAGCTTAGGAAGTTGGCCCGTCTATAATTCACCCCTCCACTTT

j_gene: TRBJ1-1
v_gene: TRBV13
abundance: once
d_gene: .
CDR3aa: CASRFGRMNTEAFF
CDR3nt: TGTGCCAGCAGATTCGGACGGATGAACACTGAAGCTTTCTTT

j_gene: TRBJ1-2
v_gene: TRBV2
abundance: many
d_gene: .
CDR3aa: CASRGTNYGYTF
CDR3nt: TGTGCCAGCAGGGGGACGAACTATGGCTACACCTTC

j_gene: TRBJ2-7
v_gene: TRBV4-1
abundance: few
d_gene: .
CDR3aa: CASSQGSNYEQYF
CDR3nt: TGCGCCAGCAGCCAAGGCAGCAACTACGAGCAGTACTTC

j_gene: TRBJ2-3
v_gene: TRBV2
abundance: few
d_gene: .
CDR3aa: CASRGRMSEGTDTQYF
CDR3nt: TGTGCCAGCAGAGGGAGAATGTCCGAGGGCACAGATACGCAGTATTTT

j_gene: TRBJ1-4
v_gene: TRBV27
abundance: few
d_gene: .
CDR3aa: CASSLIGHNEKLFF
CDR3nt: TGTGCCAGCAGTTTAATAGGGCATAATGAAAAACTGTTTTTT

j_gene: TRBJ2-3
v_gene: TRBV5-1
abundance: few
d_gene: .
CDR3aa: CASSFAGRLSDTQYF
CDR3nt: TGCGCCAGCAGCTTTGCGGGGCGGCTGTCGGATACGCAGTATTTT

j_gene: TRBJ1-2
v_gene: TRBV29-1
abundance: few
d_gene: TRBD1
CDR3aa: CSVEVPDRGNYGYTF
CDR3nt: TGCAGCGTTGAAGTCCCGGACAGGGGGAACTATGGCTACACCTTC

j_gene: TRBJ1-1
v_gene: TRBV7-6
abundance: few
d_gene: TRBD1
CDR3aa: CASSRSTGVGTEAFF
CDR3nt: TGTGCCAGCAGCCGCTCGACAGGGGTAGGAACTGAAGCTTTCTTT

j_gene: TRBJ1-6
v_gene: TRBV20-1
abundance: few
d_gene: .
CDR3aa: CSAPGTEYNSPLHF
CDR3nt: TGCAGTGCCCCCGGGACGGAATATAATTCACCCCTCCACTTT

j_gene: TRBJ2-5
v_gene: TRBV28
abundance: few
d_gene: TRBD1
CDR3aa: CASSYVDRVAETQYF
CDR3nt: TGTGCCAGCAGTTACGTGGACAGGGTAGCAGAGACCCAGTACTTC

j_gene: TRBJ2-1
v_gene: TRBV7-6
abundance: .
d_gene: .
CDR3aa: CASSLPENNEQFF
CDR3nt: TGTGCCAGCAGCTTGCCAGAAAACAATGAGCAGTTCTTC

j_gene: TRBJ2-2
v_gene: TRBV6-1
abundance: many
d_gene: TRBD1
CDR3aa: CASSYRDRARPSKAPWDTGELFF
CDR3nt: TGTGCCAGCAGTTACCGCGACAGGGCGCGCCCATCCAAAGCGCCCTGGGACACCGGGGAGCTGTTTTTT

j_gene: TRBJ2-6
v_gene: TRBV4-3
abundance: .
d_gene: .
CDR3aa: CASSQVPGDTPESTYYPGANVLTF
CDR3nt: TGCGCCAGCAGCCAAGTCCCTGGGGATACGCCTGAATCGACATATTATCCTGGGGCCAACGTCCTGACTTTC

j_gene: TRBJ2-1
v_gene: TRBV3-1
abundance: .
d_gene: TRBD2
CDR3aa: CASSPASSGGILSYNEQFF
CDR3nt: TGTGCCAGCAGCCCCGCCTCTAGCGGGGGCATTCTCTCCTACAATGAGCAGTTCTTC

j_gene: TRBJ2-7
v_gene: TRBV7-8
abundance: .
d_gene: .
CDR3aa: CASSLAGTSTSYEQYF
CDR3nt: TGTGCCAGCAGCTTAGCCGGGACAAGTACGTCCTACGAGCAGTACTTC

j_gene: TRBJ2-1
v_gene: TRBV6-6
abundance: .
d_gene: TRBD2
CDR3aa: CASSLRGGVFAEQFF
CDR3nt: TGTGCCAGCAGTCTTCGGGGGGGCGTGTTCGCGGAGCAGTTCTTC

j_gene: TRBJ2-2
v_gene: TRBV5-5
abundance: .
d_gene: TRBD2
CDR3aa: CASSPRLSGGLNTGELFF
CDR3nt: TGTGCCAGCAGCCCTCGACTAAGCGGGGGGTTGAACACCGGGGAGCTGTTTTTT

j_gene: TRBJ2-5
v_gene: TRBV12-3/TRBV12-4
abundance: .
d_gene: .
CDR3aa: CASSPTSGSPREAQYF
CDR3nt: TGTGCCAGCAGTCCGACAAGCGGTTCCCCAAGAGAGGCCCAGTACTTC

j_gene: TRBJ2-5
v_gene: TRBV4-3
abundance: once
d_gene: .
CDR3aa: CASSPSGAGEKYQETQYF
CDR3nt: TGCGCCAGCAGCCCCAGCGGGGCAGGGGAAAAGTACCAAGAGACCCAGTACTTC

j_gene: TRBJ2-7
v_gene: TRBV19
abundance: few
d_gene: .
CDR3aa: CASTPATGYEQYF
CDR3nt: TGTGCCAGTACCCCGGCGACAGGCTACGAGCAGTACTTC

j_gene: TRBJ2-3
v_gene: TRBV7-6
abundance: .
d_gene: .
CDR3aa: CASMHRSGSSDTQYF
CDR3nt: TGTGCCAGCATGCACCGTTCGGGGTCGTCAGATACGCAGTATTTT

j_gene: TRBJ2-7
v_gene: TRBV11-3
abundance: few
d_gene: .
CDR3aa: CASSLDSHASYEQYF
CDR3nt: TGTGCCAGCAGCTTAGACTCCCACGCATCCTACGAGCAGTACTTC

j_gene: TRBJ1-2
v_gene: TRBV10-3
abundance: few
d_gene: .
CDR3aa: CAADSTYGYTF
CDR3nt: TGTGCCGCTGACAGTACCTATGGCTACACCTTC

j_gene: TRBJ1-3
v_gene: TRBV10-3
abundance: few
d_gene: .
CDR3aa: CAIRERTSREPGNTIYF
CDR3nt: TGTGCCATCCGTGAGAGGACCTCCAGAGAACCTGGAAACACCATATATTTT

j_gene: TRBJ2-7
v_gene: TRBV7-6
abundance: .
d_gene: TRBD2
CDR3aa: CASSAGTWEGNEQYF
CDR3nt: TGTGCTAGCAGCGCCGGGACGTGGGAGGGTAACGAGCAGTACTTC

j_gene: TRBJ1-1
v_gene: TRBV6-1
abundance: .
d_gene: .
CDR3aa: CASHRDEAFF
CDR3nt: TGTGCCAGCCACCGGGACGAAGCTTTCTTT

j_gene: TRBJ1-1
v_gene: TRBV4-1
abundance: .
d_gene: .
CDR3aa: CASSQESGANTEAFF
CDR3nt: TGCGCCAGCAGCCAAGAATCAGGGGCGAACACTGAAGCTTTCTTT

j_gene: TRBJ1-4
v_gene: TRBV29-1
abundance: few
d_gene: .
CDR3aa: CSVAGDRGELFF
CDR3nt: TGCAGCGTTGCAGGGGATCGAGGTGAACTGTTTTTT

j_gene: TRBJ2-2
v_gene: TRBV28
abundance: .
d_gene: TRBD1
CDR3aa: CASSPYRGNGELFF
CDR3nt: TGTGCCAGCAGTCCCTACAGGGGAAACGGGGAGCTGTTTTTT

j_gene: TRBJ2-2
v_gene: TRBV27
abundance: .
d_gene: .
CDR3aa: CASSLSEFVGFGELFF
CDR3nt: TGTGCCAGCAGTTTATCGGAGTTTGTGGGGTTCGGCGAGCTGTTTTTT

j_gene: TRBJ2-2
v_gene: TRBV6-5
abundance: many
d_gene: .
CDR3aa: CASSSPIVPGRNTGELFF
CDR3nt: TGTGCCAGCAGTTCTCCAATAGTTCCGGGACGTAACACCGGGGAGCTGTTTTTT